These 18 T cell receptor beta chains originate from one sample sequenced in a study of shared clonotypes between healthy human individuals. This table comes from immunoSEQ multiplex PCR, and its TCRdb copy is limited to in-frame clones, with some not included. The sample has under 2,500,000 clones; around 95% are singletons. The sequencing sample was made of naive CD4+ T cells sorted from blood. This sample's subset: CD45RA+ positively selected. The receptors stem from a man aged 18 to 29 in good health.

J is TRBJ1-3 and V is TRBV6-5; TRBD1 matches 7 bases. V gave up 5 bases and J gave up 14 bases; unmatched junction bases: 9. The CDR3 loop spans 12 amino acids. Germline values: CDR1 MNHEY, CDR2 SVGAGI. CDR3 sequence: CASSPNRGRLYF. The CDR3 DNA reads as TGTGCCAGCAGTCCGAACAGGGGCCGCCTATATTTT.

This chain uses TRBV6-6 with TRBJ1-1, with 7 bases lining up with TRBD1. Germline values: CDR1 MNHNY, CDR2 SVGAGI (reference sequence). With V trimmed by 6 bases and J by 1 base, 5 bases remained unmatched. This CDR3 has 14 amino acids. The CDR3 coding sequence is TGTGCCAGCAGAGCCGGACAGGCGAACACTGAAGCTTTCTTT. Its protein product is CASRAGQANTEAFF.

The CDR3 region is CASSSPGGGLGNEKLFF. CDR3 DNA: TGTGCCAGCAGCTCCCCCGGGGGGGGGTTAGGTAATGAAAAACTGTTTTTT. The rearrangement links TRBV5-4 to TRBJ1-4, with TRBD1 as a possible D gene (5 bases). V lost 3 bases, J lost 4 bases, and 19 bases lay in between. Germline values: CDR1 SGHNT, CDR2 YYREEE (reference sequence). The CDR3 runs 17 residues.

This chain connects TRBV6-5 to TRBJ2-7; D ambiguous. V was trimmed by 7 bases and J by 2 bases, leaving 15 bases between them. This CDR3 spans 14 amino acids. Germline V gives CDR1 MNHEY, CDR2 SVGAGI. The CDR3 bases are TGTGCCAGCACCCTGGACGGAATTGCCTACGAGCAGTACTTC. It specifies CASTLDGIAYEQYF.

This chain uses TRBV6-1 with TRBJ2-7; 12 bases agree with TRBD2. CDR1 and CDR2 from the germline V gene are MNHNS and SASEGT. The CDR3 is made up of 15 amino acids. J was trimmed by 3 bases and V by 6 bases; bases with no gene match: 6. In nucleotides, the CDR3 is TGTGCCAGCAGACTAGCGGGAGGACCTAACTACGAGCAGTACTTC. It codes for CASRLAGGPNYEQYF.

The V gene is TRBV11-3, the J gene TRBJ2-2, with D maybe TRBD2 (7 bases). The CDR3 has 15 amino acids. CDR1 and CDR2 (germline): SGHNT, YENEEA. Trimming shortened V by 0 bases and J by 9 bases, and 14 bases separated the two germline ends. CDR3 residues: CASSLESGGQRELFF. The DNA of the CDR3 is TGTGCCAGCAGCTTAGAATCGGGGGGCCAGAGGGAGCTGTTTTTT.

Here the CDR3 reads CASSLSPAGGWGDEQYF. The CDR3 coding sequence is TGTGCCAGCAGCTTATCTCCAGCGGGAGGTTGGGGAGACGAGCAGTACTTC. The chain combines TRBV7-2 with TRBJ2-7, with TRBD2 matching over 9 bases. V trimming: 2 bases; J trimming: 5 bases; junction bases outside the gene matches: 13. The CDR3 extends over 17 amino acids. The germline V gene encodes CDR1 SGHTA and CDR2 FQGNSA.

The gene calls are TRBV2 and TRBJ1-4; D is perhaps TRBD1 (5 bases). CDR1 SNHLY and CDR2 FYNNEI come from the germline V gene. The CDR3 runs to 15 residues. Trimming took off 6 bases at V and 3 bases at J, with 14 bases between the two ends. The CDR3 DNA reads TGTGCCAGCAGGCTAGACAGCACGCCTAATGAAAAACTGTTTTTT. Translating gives CASRLDSTPNEKLFF.

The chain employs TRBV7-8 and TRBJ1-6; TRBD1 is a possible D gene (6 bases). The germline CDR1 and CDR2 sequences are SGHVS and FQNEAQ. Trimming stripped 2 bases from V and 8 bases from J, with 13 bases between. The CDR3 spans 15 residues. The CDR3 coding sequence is TGTGCCAGCAGCTTACGGAGACAGGCACATTCACCCCTCCACTTT. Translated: CASSLRRQAHSPLHF.

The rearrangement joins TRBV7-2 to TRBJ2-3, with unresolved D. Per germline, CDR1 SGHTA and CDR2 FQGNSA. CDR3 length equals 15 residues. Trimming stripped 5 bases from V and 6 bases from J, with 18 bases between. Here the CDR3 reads CASSRTPAIGDTQYF. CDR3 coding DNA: TGTGCCAGCAGCCGGACCCCCGCGATAGGGGATACGCAGTATTTT.

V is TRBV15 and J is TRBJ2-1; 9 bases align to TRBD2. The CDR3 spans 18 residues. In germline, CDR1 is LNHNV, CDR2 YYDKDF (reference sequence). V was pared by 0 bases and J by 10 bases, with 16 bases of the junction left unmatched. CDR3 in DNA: TGTGCCACCAGCAGAGACCGTGTTCGGGCGGGGGGGCGAGGCGAGCAGTTCTTC. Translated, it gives CATSRDRVRAGGRGEQFF.

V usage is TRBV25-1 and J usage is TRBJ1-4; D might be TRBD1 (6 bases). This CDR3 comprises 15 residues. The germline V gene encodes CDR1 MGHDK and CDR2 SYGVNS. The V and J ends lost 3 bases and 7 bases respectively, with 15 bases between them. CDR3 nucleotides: TGTGCCAGCAGTGATCGGGGGGCGATAGGTGAAAAACTGTTTTTT. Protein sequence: CASSDRGAIGEKLFF.

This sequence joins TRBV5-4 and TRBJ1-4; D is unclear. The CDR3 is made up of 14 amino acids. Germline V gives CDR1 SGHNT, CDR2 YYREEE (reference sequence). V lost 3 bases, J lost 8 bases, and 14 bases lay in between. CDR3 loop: CASSSRSLGEKLFF. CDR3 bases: TGTGCCAGCAGCTCTCGAAGTCTTGGGGAAAAACTGTTTTTT.

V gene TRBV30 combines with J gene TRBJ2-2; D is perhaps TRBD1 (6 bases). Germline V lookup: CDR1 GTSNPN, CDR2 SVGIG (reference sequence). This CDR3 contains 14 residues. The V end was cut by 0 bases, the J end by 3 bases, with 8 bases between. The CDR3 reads CAWSVTGDTGELFF. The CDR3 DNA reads TGTGCCTGGAGTGTGACAGGAGACACCGGGGAGCTGTTTTTT.

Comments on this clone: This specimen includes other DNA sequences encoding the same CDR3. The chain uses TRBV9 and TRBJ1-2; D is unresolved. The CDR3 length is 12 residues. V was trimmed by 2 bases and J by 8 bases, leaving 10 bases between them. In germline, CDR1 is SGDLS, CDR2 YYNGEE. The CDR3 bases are TGTGCCAGCAGCGTGGATGGCTTCGGCTACACCTTC. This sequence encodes CASSVDGFGYTF.

CDR3 sequence (DNA): TGTGCCATCAGTGAGCGCACTAGCGGGGCAGATACGCAGTATTTT. It yields the protein CAISERTSGADTQYF. V is TRBV10-3 and J is TRBJ2-3; TRBD2 agrees at 10 bases. The germline gives CDR1 ENHRY, CDR2 SYGVKD. The V and J ends lost 2 bases and 4 bases, in that order; junction bases with no gene match: 3. CDR3 size: 15 residues.

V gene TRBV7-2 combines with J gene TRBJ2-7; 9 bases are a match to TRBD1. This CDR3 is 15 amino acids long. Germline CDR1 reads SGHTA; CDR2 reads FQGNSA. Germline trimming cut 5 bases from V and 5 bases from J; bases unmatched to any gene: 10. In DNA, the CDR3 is TGTGCCAGCAGCAACAGCGGGACAGGGTCCCACGAGCAGTACTTC. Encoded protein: CASSNSGTGSHEQYF.

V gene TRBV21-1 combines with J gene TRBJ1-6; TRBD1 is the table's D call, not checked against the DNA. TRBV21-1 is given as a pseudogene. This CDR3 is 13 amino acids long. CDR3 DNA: TGTGCCAGCACTACAGGGGAAGGCTCACCCCTCCACTTT. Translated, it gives CASTTGEGSPLHF.